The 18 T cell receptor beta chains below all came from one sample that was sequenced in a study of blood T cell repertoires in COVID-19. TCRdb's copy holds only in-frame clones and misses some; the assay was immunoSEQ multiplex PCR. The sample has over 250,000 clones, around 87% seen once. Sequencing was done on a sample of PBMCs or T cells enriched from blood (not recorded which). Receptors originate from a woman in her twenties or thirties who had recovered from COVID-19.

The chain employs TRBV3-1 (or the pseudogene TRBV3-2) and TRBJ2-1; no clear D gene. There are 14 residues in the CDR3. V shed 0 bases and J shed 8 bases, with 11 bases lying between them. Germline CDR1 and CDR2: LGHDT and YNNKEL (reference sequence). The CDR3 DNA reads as TGTGCCAGCAGCCAAGAATTAGCCGATGATGAGCAGTTCTTC. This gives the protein CASSQELADDEQFF.

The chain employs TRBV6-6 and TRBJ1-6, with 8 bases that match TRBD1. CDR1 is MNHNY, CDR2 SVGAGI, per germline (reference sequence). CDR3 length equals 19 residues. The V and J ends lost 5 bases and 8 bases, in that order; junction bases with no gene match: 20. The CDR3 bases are TGTGCCAGCAGTCCACCCTTTACCTGGACAGGGTCTTCGGATTCACCCCTCCACTTT. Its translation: CASSPPFTWTGSSDSPLHF.

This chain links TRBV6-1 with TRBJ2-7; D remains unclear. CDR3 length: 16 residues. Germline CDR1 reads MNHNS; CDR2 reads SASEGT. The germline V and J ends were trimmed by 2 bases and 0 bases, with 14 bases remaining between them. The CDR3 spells CASSERKASGSYEQYF. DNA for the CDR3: TGTGCCAGCAGTGAACGGAAAGCTAGTGGCTCCTACGAGCAGTACTTC.

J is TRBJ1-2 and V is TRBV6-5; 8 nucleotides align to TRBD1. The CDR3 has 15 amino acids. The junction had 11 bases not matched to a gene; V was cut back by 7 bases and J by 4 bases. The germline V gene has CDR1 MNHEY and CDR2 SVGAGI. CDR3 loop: CASTSPLTGAYGYTF. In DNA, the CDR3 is TGTGCCAGCACCTCTCCTCTGACAGGGGCCTATGGCTACACCTTC.

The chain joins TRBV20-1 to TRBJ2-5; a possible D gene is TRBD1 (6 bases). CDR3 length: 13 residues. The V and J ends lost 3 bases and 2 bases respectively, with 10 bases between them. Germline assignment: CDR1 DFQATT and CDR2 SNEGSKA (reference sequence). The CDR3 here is CSASQGTQETQYF. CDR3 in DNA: TGCAGTGCTAGTCAGGGGACACAAGAGACCCAGTACTTC.

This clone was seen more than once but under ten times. The CDR3 DNA reads as TGTGCCAGCACGCGAGGGGGCCGACGGATCCTCACTGAAGCTTTCTTT. Protein sequence: CASTRGGRRILTEAFF. The chain uses TRBV2 and TRBJ1-1; 7 bases map to TRBD1. The J segment lost 4 bases and the V segment lost 7 bases, leaving 15 bases of the junction unmatched. Germline CDR1 SNHLY, CDR2 FYNNEI. The CDR3 spans 16 residues.

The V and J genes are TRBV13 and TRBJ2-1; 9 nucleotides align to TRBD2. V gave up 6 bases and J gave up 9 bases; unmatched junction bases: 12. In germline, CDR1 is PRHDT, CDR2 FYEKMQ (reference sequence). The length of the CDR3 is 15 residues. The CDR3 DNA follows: TGTGCCAGCAGTTCAGAATGGACTAGCGCGGGTGAGCAGTTCTTC. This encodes CASSSEWTSAGEQFF.

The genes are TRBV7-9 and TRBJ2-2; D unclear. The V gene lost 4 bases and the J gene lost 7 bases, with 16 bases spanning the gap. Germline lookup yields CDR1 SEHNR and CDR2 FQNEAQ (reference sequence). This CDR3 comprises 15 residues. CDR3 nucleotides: TGTGCCAGCAGCTACTCCCTCCTGAGAGACGGGGAGCTGTTTTTT. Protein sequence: CASSYSLLRDGELFF.

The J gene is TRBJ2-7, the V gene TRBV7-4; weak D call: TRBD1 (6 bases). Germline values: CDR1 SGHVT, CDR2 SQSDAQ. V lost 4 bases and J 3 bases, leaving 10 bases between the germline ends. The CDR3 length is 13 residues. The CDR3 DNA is TGTGCCAGCAGCTGGAGACAGGACTACGAGCAGTACTTC. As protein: CASSWRQDYEQYF.

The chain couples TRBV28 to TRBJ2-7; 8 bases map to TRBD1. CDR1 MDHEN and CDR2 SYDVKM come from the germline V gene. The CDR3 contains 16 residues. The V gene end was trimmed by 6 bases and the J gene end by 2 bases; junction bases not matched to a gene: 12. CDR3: CASSPYSGTGPYEQYF. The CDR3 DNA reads TGTGCCAGCAGCCCTTATAGTGGGACAGGACCCTACGAGCAGTACTTC.

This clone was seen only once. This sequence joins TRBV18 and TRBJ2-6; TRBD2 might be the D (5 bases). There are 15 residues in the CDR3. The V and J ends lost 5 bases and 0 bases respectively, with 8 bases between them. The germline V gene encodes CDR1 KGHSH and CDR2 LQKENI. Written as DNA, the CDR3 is TGTGCCAGCTCAGAGGGCGGCTCTGGGGCCAACGTCCTGACTTTC. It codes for CASSEGGSGANVLTF.

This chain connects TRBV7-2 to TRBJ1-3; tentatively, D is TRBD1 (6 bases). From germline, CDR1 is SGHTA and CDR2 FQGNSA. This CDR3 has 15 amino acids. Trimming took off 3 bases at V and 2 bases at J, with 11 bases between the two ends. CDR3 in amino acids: CASSFGGRAGNTIYF. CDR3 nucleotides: TGTGCCAGCAGCTTCGGGGGGCGGGCTGGAAACACCATATATTTT.

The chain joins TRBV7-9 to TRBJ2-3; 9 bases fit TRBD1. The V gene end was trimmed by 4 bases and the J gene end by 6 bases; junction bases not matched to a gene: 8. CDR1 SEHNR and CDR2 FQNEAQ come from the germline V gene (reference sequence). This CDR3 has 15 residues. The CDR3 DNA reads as TGTGCCAGCAGCTCGCCGGGACAGGGCCGCGATACGCAGTATTTT. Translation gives CASSSPGQGRDTQYF.

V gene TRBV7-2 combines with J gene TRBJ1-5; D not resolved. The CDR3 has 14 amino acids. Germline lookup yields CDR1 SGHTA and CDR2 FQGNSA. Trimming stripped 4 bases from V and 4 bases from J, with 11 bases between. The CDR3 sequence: CASSSVGRNQPQHF. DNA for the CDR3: TGTGCCAGCAGCTCCGTGGGGAGGAATCAGCCCCAGCATTTT.

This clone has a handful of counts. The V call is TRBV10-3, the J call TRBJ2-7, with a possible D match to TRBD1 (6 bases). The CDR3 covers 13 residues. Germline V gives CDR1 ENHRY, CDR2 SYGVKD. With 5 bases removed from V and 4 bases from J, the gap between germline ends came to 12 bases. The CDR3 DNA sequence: TGTGCCATCAGTCCCCGCGACAGGTACGAGCAGTACTTC. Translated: CAISPRDRYEQYF.

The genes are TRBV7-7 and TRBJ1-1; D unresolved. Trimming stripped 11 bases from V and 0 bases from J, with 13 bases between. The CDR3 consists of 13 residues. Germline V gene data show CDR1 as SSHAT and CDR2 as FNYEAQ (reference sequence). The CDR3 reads CASSAGMNTEAFF. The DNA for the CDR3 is TGTGCCTCTAGCGCAGGTATGAACACTGAAGCTTTCTTT.

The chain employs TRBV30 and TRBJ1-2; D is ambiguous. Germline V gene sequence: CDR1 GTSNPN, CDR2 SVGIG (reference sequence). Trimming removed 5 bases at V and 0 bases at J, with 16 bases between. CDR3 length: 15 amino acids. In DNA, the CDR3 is TGTGCCTGGGAATATAGCGGGATCGCTAACTATGGCTACACCTTC. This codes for CAWEYSGIANYGYTF. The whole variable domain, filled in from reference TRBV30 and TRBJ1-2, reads SQTIHQWPATLVQPVGSPLSLECTVEGTSNPNLYWYRQAAGRGLQLLFYSVGIGQISSEVPQNLSASRPQDRQFILSSKKLLLSDSGFYLCAWEYSGIANYGYTFGSGTRLTVV.

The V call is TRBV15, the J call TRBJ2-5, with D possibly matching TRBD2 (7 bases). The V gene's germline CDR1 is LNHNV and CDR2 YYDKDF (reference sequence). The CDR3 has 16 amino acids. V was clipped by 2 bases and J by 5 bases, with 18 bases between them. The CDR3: CATSRHSRGAGETQYF. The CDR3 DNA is TGTGCCACCAGCAGACATAGCAGGGGAGCGGGGGAGACCCAGTACTTC. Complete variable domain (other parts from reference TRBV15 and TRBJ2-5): DAMVIQNPRYQVTQFGKPVTLSCSQTLNHNVMYWYQQKSSQAPKLLFHYYDKDFNNEADTPDNFQSRRPNTSFCFLDIRSPGLGDTAMYLCATSRHSRGAGETQYFGPGTRLLVL.